The rows below give T cell receptor beta chains drawn from one sample of a study of shared clonotypes between healthy human individuals. Sequencing was performed with immunoSEQ multiplex PCR; in TCRdb, only in-frame clones are kept and a portion is missing. The sample carries 2 million to 2.5 million clones, just under 95% recorded once. The sample was naive CD8+ T cells sorted from blood. The receptors shown here come from a man between 18 and 35 years old in good health. CDR3s include the opening cysteine and the closing phenylalanine or tryptophan. D genes are given only for firm matches. Only some rows state a clone size, as once, few, many or a class for expanded clones.

v_gene	j_gene	d_gene	abundance	CDR3nt	CDR3aa
TRBV6-5	TRBJ2-2	.	.	TGTGCCAGCAGTGCAGGGTACCGGAACACCGGGGAGCTGTTTTTT	CASSAGYRNTGELFF
TRBV5-1	TRBJ2-2	TRBD1	.	TGCGCCAGCAGCCGGGGACAGGGGGCGAACACCGGGGAGCTGTTTTTT	CASSRGQGANTGELFF
TRBV19	TRBJ1-1	.	.	TGTGCCAGTACACAGGGGAACACTGAAGCTTTCTTT	CASTQGNTEAFF
TRBV10-1	TRBJ2-3	.	once	TGCGCCAGCAGTGAGTCACCCCCAGATACGCAGTATTTT	CASSESPPDTQYF
TRBV28	TRBJ2-1	TRBD2	.	TGTGCCAGCAGTTCCGAGGCAGGGACTAGCGGAACTTTTAGCTCCTACAATGAGCAGTTCTTC	CASSSEAGTSGTFSSYNEQFF
TRBV6-5	TRBJ1-1	.	.	TGTGCCAGCAGTTCACCATCCACAGGGAGCACTGAAGCTTTCTTT	CASSSPSTGSTEAFF
TRBV7-8	TRBJ2-7	TRBD2	.	TGTGCCAGCAGCACCCGACTAGCGGGAGTCCTCTACGAGCAGTACTTC	CASSTRLAGVLYEQYF
TRBV27	TRBJ1-5	TRBD1	.	TGTGCCAGCAGCTTTTCGACAGGGGAGGTAGTTCAGCCCCAGCATTTT	CASSFSTGEVVQPQHF
TRBV7-3	TRBJ2-1	TRBD1	.	TGTGCCAGCAGCTTAGTACAGGGGCAATACAATGAGCAGTTCTTC	CASSLVQGQYNEQFF
TRBV10-3	TRBJ2-7	.	.	TGTGCCATCAGTGACCCGGGGGCGGACACCTACGAGCAGTACTTC	CAISDPGADTYEQYF
TRBV30	TRBJ2-2	TRBD2	once	TGTGCCTGGAGTGGGCTAGCGGGGGCTAGGGACACCGGGGAGCTGTTTTTT	CAWSGLAGARDTGELFF
TRBV5-1	TRBJ2-7	.	few	TGCGCCAGCAGCTTGACGGTCCCTTCTCCGGCAGAGAACTACGAGCAGTACTTC	CASSLTVPSPAENYEQYF
TRBV28	TRBJ2-2	.	.	TGTGCCAGCAGTTTAAAGGGGAACACCGGGGAGCTGTTTTTT	CASSLKGNTGELFF
TRBV28	TRBJ2-7	.	.	TGTGCCAGCTCCACCAGAGGGGGGCCAGAGCAGTACTTC	CASSTRGGPEQYF
TRBV18	TRBJ1-1	.	.	TGTGCCAGCTCACCAAAGCGGGACTGGAACACTGAAGCTTTCTTT	CASSPKRDWNTEAFF
TRBV21-1	TRBJ2-1	.	.	TGTGCCAGCAAAGGACTAGCGGGGAATCACCCCGGGCAGTTCTTC	CASKGLAGNHPGQFF
TRBV27	TRBJ1-6	TRBD1	.	TGTGCCAGCAGTTTATCCCGGACAGGGTACTCACCCCTCCACTTT	CASSLSRTGYSPLHF
TRBV7-6	TRBJ2-3	.	.	TGTGCCAGCAGCTTTAATCCGGGGACACTTAGCACAGATACGCAGTATTTT	CASSFNPGTLSTDTQYF
TRBV27	TRBJ1-1	TRBD1	.	TGTGCCAGCACCCCAGGGGGATTATTGAACACTGAAGCTTTCTTT	CASTPGGLLNTEAFF
TRBV6-5	TRBJ2-1	TRBD1	once	TGTGCCAGCAGTTACATGGCTGCAGGGGGCTCCAATGAGCAGTTCTTC	CASSYMAAGGSNEQFF
TRBV4-2	TRBJ1-6	.	.	TGTGCCAGCAGCCTAAAGAATTCACCCCTCCACTTT	CASSLKNSPLHF
TRBV10-2	TRBJ1-4	.	.	TGCGCCAGCAGCCCAGTGGCGGCTAATGAAAAACTGTTTTTT	CASSPVAANEKLFF
TRBV2	TRBJ2-7	.	.	TGTGCCGCGGGTGCCGGGACCCTGGATGTCTACGAGCAGTACTTC	CAAGAGTLDVYEQYF